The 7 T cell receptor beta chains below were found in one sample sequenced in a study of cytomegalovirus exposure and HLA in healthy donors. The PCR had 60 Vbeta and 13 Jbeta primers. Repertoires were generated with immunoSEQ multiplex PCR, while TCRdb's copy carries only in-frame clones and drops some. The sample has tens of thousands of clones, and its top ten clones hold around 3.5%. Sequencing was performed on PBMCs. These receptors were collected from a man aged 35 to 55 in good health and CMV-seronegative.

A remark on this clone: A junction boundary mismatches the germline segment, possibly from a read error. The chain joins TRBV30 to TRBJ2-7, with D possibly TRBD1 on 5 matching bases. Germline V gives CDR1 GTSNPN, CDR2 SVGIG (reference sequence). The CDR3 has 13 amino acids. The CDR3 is CAYIRSGHYVPRF. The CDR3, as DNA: TGTGCATATATTAGATCTGGACACTATGTTCCGAGGTTC.

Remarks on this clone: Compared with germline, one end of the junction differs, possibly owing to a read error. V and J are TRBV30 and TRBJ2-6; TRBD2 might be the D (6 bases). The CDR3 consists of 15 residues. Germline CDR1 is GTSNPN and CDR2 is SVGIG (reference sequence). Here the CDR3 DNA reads TGTGCCGGGAGTGCCGGGAGCTCTGGGGCCAACGTCCTGACTTTC. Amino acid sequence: CAGSAGSSGANVLTF.

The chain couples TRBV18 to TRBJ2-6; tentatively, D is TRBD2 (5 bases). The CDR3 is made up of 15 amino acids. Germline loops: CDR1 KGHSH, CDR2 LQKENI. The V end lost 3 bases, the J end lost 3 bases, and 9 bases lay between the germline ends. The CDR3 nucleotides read TGTGCCAGCTCACCTAACGGGGTTGGGGCCAACGTCCTGACTTTC. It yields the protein CASSPNGVGANVLTF.

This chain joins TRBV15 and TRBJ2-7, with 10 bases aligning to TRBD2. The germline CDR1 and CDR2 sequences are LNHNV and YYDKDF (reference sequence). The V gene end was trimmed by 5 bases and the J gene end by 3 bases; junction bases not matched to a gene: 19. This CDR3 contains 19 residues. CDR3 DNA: TGTGCCACCAGCTCAACACCCGGGACTAGCGATAGGCTTCACTACGAGCAGTACTTC. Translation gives CATSSTPGTSDRLHYEQYF. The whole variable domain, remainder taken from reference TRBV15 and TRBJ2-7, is DAMVIQNPRYQVTQFGKPVTLSCSQTLNHNVMYWYQQKSSQAPKLLFHYYDKDFNNEADTPDNFQSRRPNTSFCFLDIRSPGLGDTAMYLCATSSTPGTSDRLHYEQYFGPGTRLTVT.

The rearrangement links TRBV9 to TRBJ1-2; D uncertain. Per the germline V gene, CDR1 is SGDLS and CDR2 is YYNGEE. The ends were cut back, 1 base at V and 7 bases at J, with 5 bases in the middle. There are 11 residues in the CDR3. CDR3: CASSVNGGYTF. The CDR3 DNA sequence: TGTGCCAGCAGCGTAAACGGTGGCTACACCTTC.

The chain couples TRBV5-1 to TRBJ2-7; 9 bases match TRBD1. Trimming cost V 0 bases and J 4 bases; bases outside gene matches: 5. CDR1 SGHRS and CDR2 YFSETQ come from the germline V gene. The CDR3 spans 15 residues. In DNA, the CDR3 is TGCGCCAGCAGCTTGGCGGGACAGGGCTTTTACGAGCAGTACTTC. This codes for CASSLAGQGFYEQYF.

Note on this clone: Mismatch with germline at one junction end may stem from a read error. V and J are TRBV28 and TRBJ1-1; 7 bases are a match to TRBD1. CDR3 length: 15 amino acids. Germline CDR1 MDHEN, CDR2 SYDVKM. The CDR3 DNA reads TGTGCCAGCAGTTTATGGACAGGGCCGAACACTGAAGATTTCTTT. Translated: CASSLWTGPNTEDFF.